The rows below give T cell receptor beta chains drawn from one sample of a study of post-analysis software for immune sequencing data. TCRdb independently ran MiXCR on the PCR reads; one entry per CDR3 protein. The table includes about 760,000 distinct CDR3 sequences, roughly 27% detected once. The sequenced sample consisted of blood. The receptors shown here come from a girl between 10 and 17 years old with multiple sclerosis. Both conserved end residues are part of each CDR3. The order of the fields is V gene, D gene, J gene, clone size, CDR3 DNA, CDR3 protein. The D gene is left open where the match is weak. Rows may omit the clone size; those that give it use once, few, many or a size class.

>TRBV7-2|TRBD2|TRBJ2-1|-
TGTGCCAGCAGAGATCGTAGCGGGAGGGCCTACAATGAGCAGTTCTTC
CASRDRSGRAYNEQFF
>TRBV10-3|TRBD1|TRBJ1-2|few
TGTGCCATCAGTGAGTCGGGACAGGGTTATGGTGGCTACACCTTC
CAISESGQGYGGYTF
>TRBV20-1|TRBD1|TRBJ1-6|few
TGCAGTGCTAGAGGGGGGACAGGGGGTTATAATTCACCCCTCCACTTT
CSARGGTGGYNSPLHF
>TRBV7-9|TRBD2|TRBJ2-1|few
TGTGCCAGCAGCCCCCAGCGGGAGCCCTACAATGAGCAGTTCTTC
CASSPQREPYNEQFF
>TRBV29-1|-|TRBJ2-1|-
TGCAGCGTAGTCAGGGTTGAGCAGTTCTTC
CSVVRVEQFF
>TRBV28|-|TRBJ2-5|-
TGTGCCAGCAGTTTTAGCCGGGAGCAGTACTTC
CASSFSREQYF
>TRBV6-6|TRBD1|TRBJ1-2|few
TGTGCCGGCGGAACCGGGACAGTGAGGATTGAAAGTGGCTACACCTTC
CAGGTGTVRIESGYTF
>TRBV28|-|TRBJ2-7|few
TGTGCCAGCACGGGCGGTGGCGAGCAGTACTTC
CASTGGGEQYF
>TRBV15|-|TRBJ2-4|-
TGTGCCACCAGCAGAGCGTCTCGGGGAGCCAAAAACATTCAGTACTTC
CATSRASRGAKNIQYF
>TRBV7-2|TRBD2|TRBJ2-1|few
TGTGCCAGCAGCCCCCCTAGCGGGAGGGCCAGCAATGAGCAGTTCTTC
CASSPPSGRASNEQFF
>TRBV7-9|-|TRBJ2-7|many
TGTGCCACTGAAGGACAGACTTACGAGCAGTACTTC
CATEGQTYEQYF
>TRBV20-1|TRBD2|TRBJ2-1|few
TGCAGTGCTCACAGGGGACTAGCGGGAGCCGGCTACAATGAGCAGTTCTTC
CSAHRGLAGAGYNEQFF
>TRBV12-3/TRBV12-4|-|TRBJ2-7|few
TGTGCCAGCGCCACGGCGGGAGAGCAGTACTTC
CASATAGEQYF
>TRBV11-2|-|TRBJ2-3|-
TGTGCCAGCAGCGCTCCCGTAAGCACAGATACGCAGTATTTT
CASSAPVSTDTQYF
>TRBV6-5|TRBD2|TRBJ2-3|-
TGTGCCAGCAGTTACGCCCTAGCGGGTATCGCAGATACGCAGTATTTT
CASSYALAGIADTQYF
>TRBV12-3/TRBV12-4|TRBD1|TRBJ2-7|-
TGTGCCAGCAGTTTAGCGCGCGGCGGGACAGGGAAACACGAGCAGTACTTC
CASSLARGGTGKHEQYF
>TRBV5-1|TRBD2|TRBJ2-5|few
TGCGCCAGCAGATTGTTAGCGGGAGCCAACCAAGAGACCCAGTACTTC
CASRLLAGANQETQYF
>TRBV11-2|TRBD2|TRBJ2-1|-
TGTGCCGGCAGCTTCACTAGCGGTTACAGCTCCTACAATGAGCAGTTCTTC
CAGSFTSGYSSYNEQFF
>TRBV20-1|-|TRBJ2-3|few
TGCAGTGCTAGGCATAGCGGCTTTCGCGCAGATACGCAGTATTTT
CSARHSGFRADTQYF
>TRBV6-5|-|TRBJ1-2|-
TGTGGCAGCAGTACCCCAGGAACAGGTGACTATGGCTACACCTTC
CGSSTPGTGDYGYTF
>TRBV5-1|-|TRBJ1-2|few
TGCGCCAGCAGCTTGGCTACAGGTGCTAACTATGGCTACACCTTC
CASSLATGANYGYTF
>TRBV29-1|-|TRBJ2-3|few
TGCAGCACCCTGGAGGCAGATACGCAGTATTTT
CSTLEADTQYF
>TRBV2|-|TRBJ2-2|-
TGTGCCAGCAGTGAGATAACGGCCTTGAACACCGGGGAGCTGTTTTTT
CASSEITALNTGELFF
>TRBV11-2|TRBD1|TRBJ2-5|-
TGTGCCAGCAGCCTAACAGGGGGCTGGAGAGAGACCCAGTACTTC
CASSLTGGWRETQYF
>TRBV29-1|-|TRBJ2-1|-
TGCAGCGCCGGGACCGGGGACAATGAGCAGTTCTTC
CSAGTGDNEQFF
>TRBV9|TRBD2|TRBJ2-1|-
TGTGCCAGCAGCGTTTGGAGCGGGAGGGCTTATGGGCAGTTCTTC
CASSVWSGRAYGQFF
>TRBV6-6|TRBD1|TRBJ2-7|few
TGTGCCAGCAGTTCTTGGACAGGGGAGCAGTACTTC
CASSSWTGEQYF
>TRBV2|-|TRBJ2-7|few
TGTGCCAACGGCGGCTACGAGCAGTACTTC
CANGGYEQYF
>TRBV15|TRBD2|TRBJ2-5|many
TGTGCCACCAGCAGAGATAACGGGGAGGGGGAGACCCAGTACTTC
CATSRDNGEGETQYF
>TRBV15|-|TRBJ1-4|-
TGTGCCACCAGCAGACCTTACGGTCCCAATGAAAAACTGTTTTTT
CATSRPYGPNEKLFF
>TRBV5-1|TRBD1|TRBJ1-2|-
TGCGCCAGCAGCTCGACAGGGGCCGTAGCTAACTATGGCTACACCTTC
CASSSTGAVANYGYTF
>TRBV7-9|-|TRBJ1-2|-
TGTGCCAGCAGCTTAGCGCCACGGGATAACTATGGCTACACCTTC
CASSLAPRDNYGYTF
>TRBV27|-|TRBJ2-5|-
TGTGCCAGCAGTTACCAGGGACAGCCTCGGGAGCAGTACTTC
CASSYQGQPREQYF
>TRBV20-1|TRBD2|TRBJ2-5|few
TGCAGTGCTAACCCGGGACTAGCGGGACAAGAGACCCAGTACTTC
CSANPGLAGQETQYF
>TRBV10-3|TRBD1|TRBJ2-7|few
TGTGCCATCAGCAGAAGACAGGGTCTTACCTACGAGCAGTACTTC
CAISRRQGLTYEQYF
>TRBV6-2/TRBV6-3|-|TRBJ2-1|-
TGTGCCAGCAGTTTCACGTTCCTTGTCATCTACAATGAGCAGTTCTTC
CASSFTFLVIYNEQFF
>TRBV12-3/TRBV12-4|-|TRBJ1-2|few
TGTGCCAGCAGGGGAACGGATCCTAACTATGGCTACACCTTC
CASRGTDPNYGYTF
>TRBV9|-|TRBJ2-7|many
TGTGCCAGCAGCGTAGGAGACGGAAGCTACGAGCAGTACTTC
CASSVGDGSYEQYF
>TRBV3-1|-|TRBJ2-4|-
TGTGCCAGCAGCCAAGATTTGGTAGCCGAGGGAAACATTCAGTACTTC
CASSQDLVAEGNIQYF
>TRBV24-1|-|TRBJ2-7|-
TGTGCCACCAGTGACCGCATAACAGGCAGCATATACGAGCAGTACTTC
CATSDRITGSIYEQYF
>TRBV7-2|-|TRBJ2-2|-
TGTGCCAGCAGCTTAGTAGGGGCGGTAATCACCGGGGAGCTGTTTTTT
CASSLVGAVITGELFF
>TRBV20-1|TRBD2|TRBJ2-5|-
TGCAGTGCTAGCGGGGGGGCGCGAGAGCAGTACTTC
CSASGGAREQYF
>TRBV6-1|TRBD1|TRBJ2-1|few
TGTGCCAGCAGAATGGGACAGGGCGACTACAATGAGCAGTTCTTC
CASRMGQGDYNEQFF
>TRBV10-3|TRBD1|TRBJ1-2|few
TGTGCCACCCAGACGGGACAGGGATTACGTACCTATGGCTACACCTTC
CATQTGQGLRTYGYTF
>TRBV3-1|-|TRBJ2-1|few
TGTGCCAGCAGTCGTACCCGAAAAGGCGATGAGCAGTTCTTC
CASSRTRKGDEQFF
>TRBV10-3|-|TRBJ2-5|-
TGTGCCATCAGTGAGGGTAGCCGGGACGTGTACCAAGAGACCCAGTACTTC
CAISEGSRDVYQETQYF
>TRBV12-3/TRBV12-4|-|TRBJ2-2|few
TGTGCCAGCAGTTTATGGCCCGGGGAGCTGTTTTTT
CASSLWPGELFF
>TRBV20-1|-|TRBJ2-5|many
TGCAGCCCGATTGCGGGACAAGAGACCCAGTACTTC
CSPIAGQETQYF
>TRBV3-1|-|TRBJ1-2|-
TGTGCCAGCAGCCAAGATTACCTATCTAGTAGTGGCTACACCTTC
CASSQDYLSSSGYTF
>TRBV27|-|TRBJ2-1|few
TGTGCCAGCAGGTCAGCACAGGTCCGGGGAAATGAGCAGTTCTTC
CASRSAQVRGNEQFF
>TRBV28|TRBD1|TRBJ2-7|-
TGTGCCAGCAGGTACAGGGGTTACGAGCAGTACTTC
CASRYRGYEQYF
>TRBV6-5|-|TRBJ1-6|many
TGTGCCAGCACCCGAGACTCCTATAATTCACCCCTCCACTTT
CASTRDSYNSPLHF
>TRBV28|-|TRBJ1-4|-
TGTGCCAGCAGTTCCCCAGGTTGGGCGAATGAAAAACTGTTTTTT
CASSSPGWANEKLFF